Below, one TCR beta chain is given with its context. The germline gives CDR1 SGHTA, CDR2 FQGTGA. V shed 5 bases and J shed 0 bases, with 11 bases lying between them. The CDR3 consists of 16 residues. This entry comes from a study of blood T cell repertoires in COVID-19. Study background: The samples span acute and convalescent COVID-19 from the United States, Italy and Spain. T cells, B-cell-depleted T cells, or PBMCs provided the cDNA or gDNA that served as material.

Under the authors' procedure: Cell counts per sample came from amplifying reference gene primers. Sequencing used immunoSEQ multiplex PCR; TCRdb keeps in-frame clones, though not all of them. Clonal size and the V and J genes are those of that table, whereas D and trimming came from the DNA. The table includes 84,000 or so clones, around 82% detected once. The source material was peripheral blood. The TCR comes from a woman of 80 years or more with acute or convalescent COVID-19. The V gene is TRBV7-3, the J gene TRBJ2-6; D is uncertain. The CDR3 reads CASSKSGFSGANVLTF. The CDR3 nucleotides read TGTGCCAGCAGCAAATCGGGTTTCTCTGGGGCCAACGTCCTGACTTTC.